The 30 T cell receptor beta chains presented below share a single source sample, sequenced in a study of T cells expressing NK-cell markers. TCRdb reprocessed the 5' RACE reads and reports one entry per CDR3 protein, with no DNA. The sample includes some 600,000 distinct CDR3 sequences. Specimen: blood T cells: a sorted CD56 or NKG2C T cell subset, CD4+ or CD8+ T cells, or bulk PBMC T cells (not recorded which). All receptors come from a man aged 18 to 30 in good health.

This chain connects TRBV27 to TRBJ1-2; TCRdb's D call, TRBD1, is unchecked because there is no DNA. Germline values: CDR1 MNHEY, CDR2 SMNVEV (reference sequence). This CDR3 has 12 residues. The CDR3 spells CATSAGAEGYTF.

The gene calls are TRBV3-1 and TRBJ2-2; TCRdb's D gene call, TRBD1, goes unchecked for lack of DNA. CDR1 is LGHDT, CDR2 YNNKEL, per germline (reference sequence). The length of the CDR3 is 16 residues. CDR3 protein: CASSRHGPPVPGELFF.

The genes are TRBV27 and TRBJ2-2. Per germline, CDR1 MNHEY and CDR2 SMNVEV (reference sequence). The CDR3 covers 14 residues. CDR3 in amino acids: CASSPHTNTGELFF.

The chain joins TRBV18 to TRBJ2-5; TCRdb names TRBD1, which stays unverified in the absence of DNA. Looked up from germline, CDR1 is KGHSH and CDR2 is LQKENI. The CDR3 is 14 amino acids. Here the CDR3 reads CASSQRQGAETQYF.

This chain uses TRBV29-1 with TRBJ2-5; TCRdb outputs TRBD2, but without DNA this stays unchecked. Looked up from germline, CDR1 is SQVTM and CDR2 is ANQGSEA. There are 14 residues in the CDR3. CDR3 in amino acids: CSVGGLAGEGTQYF.

This chain connects TRBV7-6 to TRBJ2-7. The CDR3 covers 15 residues. In germline, CDR1 is SGHVS, CDR2 FNYEAQ. The CDR3 is CASSPVSSSSYEQYF.

V gene TRBV20-1 combines with J gene TRBJ2-4; as DNA is missing, the TRBD2 call by TCRdb cannot be tested. CDR1 is DFQATT, CDR2 SNEGSKA, per germline (reference sequence). The CDR3 is made up of 15 amino acids. CDR3 sequence: CSASSGGSIGNIQYF.

The J gene is TRBJ2-1, the V gene TRBV24-1; TCRdb reports TRBD2, a call that lacks DNA to check it against. The CDR3 contains 15 residues. Germline assignment: CDR1 KGHDR and CDR2 SFDVKD. Here the CDR3 reads CATSEWTSGYNEQFF.

CDR3 sequence: CASGGLAGETQYF. This chain joins TRBV7-9 and TRBJ2-5; absent DNA, TCRdb's TRBD2 call cannot be checked. The CDR3 runs 13 residues. Germline values: CDR1 SEHNR, CDR2 FQNEAQ (reference sequence).

J is TRBJ2-7 and V is TRBV19; TCRdb lists TRBD1, though no DNA is available to test this call. This CDR3 has 14 amino acids. Per the germline V gene, CDR1 is LNHDA and CDR2 is SQIVND (reference sequence). The CDR3 loop reads CASSILDRPYEQYF.

J is TRBJ2-7 and V is TRBV28; as DNA is missing, the TRBD2 call by TCRdb cannot be tested. Per germline, CDR1 MDHEN and CDR2 SYDVKM. The CDR3 spans 14 residues. The CDR3 loop reads CASSPGGAQYEQYF.

This chain links TRBV4-3 with TRBJ1-3. CDR1 and CDR2 (germline): LGHNA, YSLEER. This CDR3 has 14 amino acids. This chain's CDR3 is CASSQDSGGNTIYF.

V and J are TRBV30 and TRBJ2-1; TCRdb picks TRBD2, but there is no DNA to check that call. CDR1 is GTSNPN and CDR2 is SVGIG in the germline V gene (reference sequence). This CDR3 is 13 amino acids long. This chain's CDR3 is CAWSTGTPNEQFF.

The chain is built from TRBV12-5 and TRBJ2-5. In germline, CDR1 is LGHNT, CDR2 FRNRAP. The CDR3 has 13 residues. This CDR3 is CASGLANQETQYF.

V is TRBV3-1 and J is TRBJ2-3; TCRdb's D gene call, TRBD1, goes unchecked for lack of DNA. The length of the CDR3 is 14 residues. Germline lookup yields CDR1 LGHDT and CDR2 YNNKEL (reference sequence). The CDR3 reads CASSQETGADTQYF.

The chain uses TRBV20-1 and TRBJ2-3; TCRdb proposes TRBD2, but this gene call is untestable without DNA. This CDR3 contains 15 residues. Per germline, CDR1 DFQATT and CDR2 SNEGSKA (reference sequence). The CDR3 here is CSARPLEREGYTQYF.

The V call is TRBV20-1, the J call TRBJ1-4; the D call from TCRdb, TRBD1, cannot be confirmed without DNA. CDR1 is DFQATT, CDR2 SNEGSKA, per germline (reference sequence). CDR3 size: 14 residues. CDR3 amino acids: CSARGAGGIEKLFF.

V gene TRBV7-9 combines with J gene TRBJ1-4. CDR1 SEHNR and CDR2 FQNEAQ come from the germline V gene (reference sequence). The CDR3 runs to 14 residues. The chain's CDR3 is CASSLQARNEKLFF.

The chain employs TRBV7-9 and TRBJ2-6. In germline, CDR1 is SEHNR, CDR2 FQNEAQ (reference sequence). This CDR3 has 14 amino acids. CDR3 protein: CASSRNPGANVLTF.

V and J are TRBV6-2 or TRBV6-3 and TRBJ2-5; checking the TCRdb D call of TRBD1 is not possible without DNA. CDR3 length equals 16 residues. Germline values: CDR1 MNHEY, CDR2 SVGEGT. The CDR3 here is CASSFPLPGGQETQYF.

The J gene is TRBJ1-1, the V gene TRBV7-6; TCRdb's assignment of TRBD1 cannot be checked, as there is no DNA. Germline CDR1 reads SGHVS; CDR2 reads FNYEAQ. The length of the CDR3 is 16 residues. The CDR3 reads CASSLDVKGGRTEAFF.

The chain joins TRBV4-3 to TRBJ2-3; TCRdb gives TRBD1 as the D gene, but with no DNA this cannot be confirmed. CDR3 length: 16 residues. Germline V gives CDR1 LGHNA, CDR2 YSLEER. CDR3 region: CASSQDTGVGTDTQYF.

The CDR3 sequence: CSVDSLDGPRGYTF. This chain links TRBV29-1 with TRBJ1-2. The germline CDR1 and CDR2 sequences are SQVTM and ANQGSEA. The CDR3 sequence is 14 residues long.

The chain has TRBV6-5 and TRBJ2-2; TCRdb indicates TRBD1, and absent DNA this call remains unverified. The CDR3 sequence is 16 residues long. Germline V gives CDR1 MNHEY, CDR2 SVGAGI. Here the CDR3 reads CASSYAGTLNTGELFF.

The chain is built from TRBV6-5 and TRBJ2-2; TCRdb gives TRBD1 as the D gene, but with no DNA this cannot be confirmed. CDR1 MNHEY and CDR2 SVGAGI come from the germline V gene. CDR3 size: 16 residues. CDR3 in amino acids: CASSPIREINTGELFF.

The rearrangement links TRBV4-2 to TRBJ1-5; the TCRdb call, TRBD1, lacks DNA for checking. Germline V CDR1 and CDR2: LGHNA, YNFKEQ. The CDR3 runs 17 residues. CDR3: CASSPGTGEYSNQPQHF.

V and J are TRBV20-1 and TRBJ2-1; checking the TCRdb D call of TRBD2 is not possible without DNA. CDR1 and CDR2 (germline): DFQATT, SNEGSKA (reference sequence). This CDR3 spans 13 amino acids. The CDR3 sequence: CSAIGLAVNEQFF.

The chain has TRBV15 and TRBJ1-4. The CDR3 is 15 amino acids. The germline V gene encodes CDR1 LNHNV and CDR2 YYDKDF (reference sequence). CDR3 sequence reads: CATSREGEVFEKLFF.

The chain uses TRBV6-5 and TRBJ2-2; the TRBD1 assignment by TCRdb is unverifiable without DNA. Germline assignment: CDR1 MNHEY and CDR2 SVGAGI. This CDR3 comprises 19 residues. CDR3 loop: CASSYSMPRGGANTGELFF.

The chain uses TRBV7-9 and TRBJ1-2; there is no DNA to check the TCRdb D call of TRBD1. Germline CDR1 and CDR2: SEHNR and FQNEAQ (reference sequence). The CDR3 is 13 residues long. The CDR3: CASSLGTAYGYTF.